A selection of T cell receptor beta chains follows, all from one sample in a study of blood T cell repertoires in COVID-19. Assay used: immunoSEQ multiplex PCR; TCRdb lists only in-frame clones, some missing. The sample lists about 15,000 clones; 76% were seen once. Sequenced input: peripheral blood. These TCRs come from a man in his sixties or seventies with active or convalescent COVID-19. Both conserved end residues are part of each CDR3. The D gene is left open where the match is weak. Not all rows give a size; the values are once, few, many and, for expanded clones, a class.

D gene	V gene	clone size	J gene	CDR3 DNA	CDR3 protein
TRBD1	TRBV11-2	.	TRBJ1-4	TGTGCCAGCAGCGCACGGGACAGGACTAATGAAAAACTGTTTTTT	CASSARDRTNEKLFF
TRBD1	TRBV9	.	TRBJ1-2	TGTGCCAGCAGCGACGGACAGGGTATAGGTGGCTACACCTTC	CASSDGQGIGGYTF
TRBD2	TRBV5-6	.	TRBJ2-7	TGTGCCAGCAGCCGCTTAGCGGGGGAGCAGTACTTC	CASSRLAGEQYF
.	TRBV24-1	.	TRBJ2-2	TGTGCCACGGACTCAGTTAACACCGGGGAGCTGTTTTTT	CATDSVNTGELFF
.	TRBV10-3	.	TRBJ1-6	TGTGCCATCAGGCCGGGTCAGTTAAATTCACCCCTCCACTTT	CAIRPGQLNSPLHF
.	TRBV28	once	TRBJ1-6	TGTGCCAGCAGGTCCGGGATCGGGATTTCACCCCTCCACTTT	CASRSGIGISPLHF
.	TRBV5-5	.	TRBJ1-2	TGTGCCAGCAGCAGCGGGGGGAACTATGGCTACACCTTC	CASSSGGNYGYTF
.	TRBV29-1	.	TRBJ2-5	TGCAGCGGACGGCGCGGAGGGGTGGGAGAGACCCAGTACTTC	CSGRRGGVGETQYF
.	TRBV24-1	.	TRBJ1-4	TGTGCCACCAGTGATCCCTTGGGGGGTGAAAAACTGTTTTTT	CATSDPLGGEKLFF
TRBD2	TRBV30	.	TRBJ2-3	TGTGCCTATAAGCGGGAGGGGTCAGATACGCAGTATTTT	CAYKREGSDTQYF
.	TRBV6-6	.	TRBJ2-7	TGTGCCACTGCAGGAGGCCCCCCCTACGAGCAGTACTTC	CATAGGPPYEQYF
.	TRBV18	once	TRBJ1-2	TGTGCCAGCTCACCAAACAGGTTCGATGGCTACACCTTC	CASSPNRFDGYTF
.	TRBV5-1	.	TRBJ2-2	TGCGCCAGTTCAGAATTCGCGAACACCGGGGAGCTGTTTTTT	CASSEFANTGELFF
.	TRBV5-4	once	TRBJ2-6	TGTGCCAGCAGCCCCGGGGGAACTGGGGCCAACGTCCTGACTTTC	CASSPGGTGANVLTF
.	TRBV6-2/TRBV6-3	.	TRBJ2-5	TGTGCCAGCAGTTACGAACCAGGAGAGACCCAGTACTTC	CASSYEPGETQYF
TRBD2	TRBV28	.	TRBJ2-5	TGTGCCAGCAGTTTAATAGGAGGACTAGTAAAAGAGACCCAGTACTTC	CASSLIGGLVKETQYF
TRBD1	TRBV30	.	TRBJ1-4	TGTGCCTGGGGGGACAGGGTAAATGAAAAACTGTTTTTT	CAWGDRVNEKLFF
TRBD2	TRBV6-6	.	TRBJ2-1	TGTGCCAGCAGTTACTCGAGGGGCCTGGGGGGGAATGAGCAGTTCTTC	CASSYSRGLGGNEQFF
.	TRBV19	.	TRBJ1-3	TGTGCCAGTACTCCGGACAGAATGGACACCATATATTTT	CASTPDRMDTIYF
.	TRBV19	few	TRBJ1-6	TGTGCCAGCCTAGACAGGAGCCAAAGGTCACCCCTCCACTTT	CASLDRSQRSPLHF
TRBD1	TRBV28	few	TRBJ2-7	TGTGCCAGCAGGCACAGGACAGGGGGGGAATACGAGCAGTACTTC	CASRHRTGGEYEQYF
.	TRBV2	.	TRBJ1-2	TGTGCCAGCAGTGAAGCGACGGGGTATGGCTACACCTTC	CASSEATGYGYTF
TRBD1	TRBV7-8	.	TRBJ1-1	TGTGCCAGCAGCATTAACAGGGGGTCTGAAGCTTTCTTT	CASSINRGSEAFF
.	TRBV5-1	once	TRBJ2-7	TGCGCCAGCAGCTTGGGGTCAGGAAGAACCTACGAGCAGTACTTC	CASSLGSGRTYEQYF
.	TRBV5-1	once	TRBJ1-1	TGCGCCAGCATTCCGATACCGCAGATGAACACTGAAGCTTTCTTT	CASIPIPQMNTEAFF
.	TRBV7-3	.	TRBJ1-3	TGTGCCAGCAGCATCGACAGGAACTCTGGAAACACCATATATTTT	CASSIDRNSGNTIYF
.	TRBV28	.	TRBJ2-1	TGTGCCAGCAGTTTAGAGTTTATCGGAGGGAATTTGGACAATGAGCAGTTCTTC	CASSLEFIGGNLDNEQFF
.	TRBV5-4	.	TRBJ1-2	TGTGCCAGCAGCTTGGCCGGGGGGGGCGGCTATGGCTACACCTTC	CASSLAGGGGYGYTF
.	TRBV29-1	.	TRBJ2-1	TGCAGCGTCCCCTCGGGTACCGGTGAGCAGTTCTTC	CSVPSGTGEQFF
.	TRBV18	.	TRBJ1-2	TGTGCCAGCTCACCACGGGACTTCGGGTATGGCTACACCTTC	CASSPRDFGYGYTF
TRBD1	TRBV5-4	.	TRBJ1-3	TGTGCCAGCAGCTTGGCCCCGGACAGGGGACACACCATATATTTT	CASSLAPDRGHTIYF
.	TRBV6-5	.	TRBJ1-5	TGTGCCAGCACCCCACCGGGGGGAAATCAGCCCCAGCATTTT	CASTPPGGNQPQHF
TRBD1	TRBV5-4	.	TRBJ1-2	TGTGCCAGCAGCTATTGGGACAGGGCGGCTGGCTACACCTTC	CASSYWDRAAGYTF
.	TRBV25-1	once	TRBJ2-6	TGTGCCAGCAGCAGTGCCTCTGGGGCCAACGTCCTGACTTTC	CASSSASGANVLTF
TRBD2	TRBV27	.	TRBJ2-1	TGTGCCAGCAGTTTATGGGGGGGTAGAACTCTCAATGAGCAGTTCTTC	CASSLWGGRTLNEQFF
.	TRBV9	.	TRBJ1-2	TGTGCCAGCAGCGTCTCAGGACAGAACTATGGCTACACCTTC	CASSVSGQNYGYTF
TRBD1	TRBV6-5	once	TRBJ1-1	TGTGCCAGCAGACCGGGACAGCAGAACACTGAAGCTTTCTTT	CASRPGQQNTEAFF
.	TRBV5-5	.	TRBJ2-3	TGTGCCAGCAGCTTGGATCGACTCGATACGCAGTATTTT	CASSLDRLDTQYF
TRBD2	TRBV3-1/TRBV3-2	.	TRBJ2-7	TGTGCCAGCAGCCAAAGCGGGGGGTCCTCCTACGAGCAGTACTTC	CASSQSGGSSYEQYF
TRBD1	TRBV7-2	.	TRBJ2-7	TGTGCCAGCAGCCCAGACAGGGGTCGATACGAGCAGTACTTC	CASSPDRGRYEQYF
TRBD1	TRBV7-8	.	TRBJ1-1	TGTGCCAGCAGCTTAACGAGGGGGCTGGACACTGAAGCTTTCTTT	CASSLTRGLDTEAFF
.	TRBV12-3/TRBV12-4	.	TRBJ2-2	TGTGCCAGCAGTTTATCCTCCCCCGGGGAGCTGTTTTTT	CASSLSSPGELFF
.	TRBV7-9	.	TRBJ2-1	TGTGCCAGCAGCCCCAGTAGCGGAAACAATGAGCAGTTCTTC	CASSPSSGNNEQFF
TRBD2	TRBV2	.	TRBJ2-3	TGTGCCAGCAGGGACTGGGACTACTCAGATACGCAGTATTTT	CASRDWDYSDTQYF
.	TRBV3-1/TRBV3-2	.	TRBJ2-3	TGTGCCAGCAGCCTGAACTGGGATACGCAGTATTTT	CASSLNWDTQYF
.	TRBV5-1	.	TRBJ2-1	TGCGCCAGCAGCTTGGGACAGCATAATGAGCAGTTCTTC	CASSLGQHNEQFF
TRBD1	TRBV28	.	TRBJ1-6	TGTGCCAGTCACAGGGGATTCAGCTCACCCCTCCACTTT	CASHRGFSSPLHF
TRBD1	TRBV27	once	TRBJ1-4	TGTGCCACCCTTGACAGGGGTAATGAAAAACTGTTTTTT	CATLDRGNEKLFF
TRBD1	TRBV14	.	TRBJ1-1	TGTGCCAGCAGCCGTCGGACAGGGAGAAATACTGAAGCTTTCTTT	CASSRRTGRNTEAFF